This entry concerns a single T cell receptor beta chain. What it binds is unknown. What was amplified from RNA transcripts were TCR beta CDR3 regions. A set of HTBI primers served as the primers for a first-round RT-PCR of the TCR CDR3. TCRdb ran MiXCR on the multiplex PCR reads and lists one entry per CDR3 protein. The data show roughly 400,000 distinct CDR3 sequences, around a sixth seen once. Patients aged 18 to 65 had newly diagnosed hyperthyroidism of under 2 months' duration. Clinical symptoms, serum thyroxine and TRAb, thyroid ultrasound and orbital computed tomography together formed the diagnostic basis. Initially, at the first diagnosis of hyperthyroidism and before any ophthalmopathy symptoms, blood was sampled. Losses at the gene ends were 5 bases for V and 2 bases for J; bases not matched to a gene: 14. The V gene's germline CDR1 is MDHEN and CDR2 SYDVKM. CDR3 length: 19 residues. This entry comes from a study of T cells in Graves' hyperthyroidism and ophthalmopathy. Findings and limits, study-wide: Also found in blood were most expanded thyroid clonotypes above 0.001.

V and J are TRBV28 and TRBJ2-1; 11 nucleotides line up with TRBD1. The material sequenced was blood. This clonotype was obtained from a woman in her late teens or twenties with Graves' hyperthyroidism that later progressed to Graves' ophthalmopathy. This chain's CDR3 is CASSPNIGGGQGAYNEQFF. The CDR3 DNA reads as TGTGCCAGCAGTCCCAATATTGGGGGGGGACAGGGGGCCTACAATGAGCAGTTCTTC.